This T cell receptor beta chain derives from a study of cytomegalovirus exposure and HLA in healthy donors. Amplification used 60 Vbeta primers and 13 Jbeta primers. Sequenced by immunoSEQ multiplex PCR; TCRdb stores in-frame clones only, minus some. The data contain some 120,000 clones, around 80% of them singletons. The CDR3 runs to 16 residues. Germline V gene sequence: CDR1 MNHEY, CDR2 SVGAGI. The ends lost 4 bases at V and 2 bases at J; junction bases unmatched: 5. The TCR sequence derives from a woman between 18 and 29 years old in good health and CMV-seropositive. The chain is built from TRBV6-5 and TRBJ2-3; 11 nucleotides line up with TRBD2. Sequencing was carried out using PBMCs. DNA for the CDR3: TGTGCCAGCAGTTTTTTAGCGGGAGGGTTCACAGATACGCAGTATTTT. As protein: CASSFLAGGFTDTQYF.